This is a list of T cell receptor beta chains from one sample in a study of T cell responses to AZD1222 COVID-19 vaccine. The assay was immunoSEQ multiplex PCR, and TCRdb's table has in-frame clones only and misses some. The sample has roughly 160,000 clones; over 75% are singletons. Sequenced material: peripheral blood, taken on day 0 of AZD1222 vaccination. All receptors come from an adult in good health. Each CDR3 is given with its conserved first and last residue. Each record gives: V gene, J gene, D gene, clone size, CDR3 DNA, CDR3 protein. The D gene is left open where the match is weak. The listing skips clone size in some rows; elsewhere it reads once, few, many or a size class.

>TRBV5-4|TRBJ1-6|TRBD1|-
TGTGCCAGCAGCTGGAATACAGGGGGTAAGAATTCACCCCTCCACTTT
CASSWNTGGKNSPLHF
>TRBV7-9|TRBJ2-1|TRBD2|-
TGTGCCAGCAGCTTAGAAGCGGGGGGCGCCTACAATGAGCAGTTCTTC
CASSLEAGGAYNEQFF
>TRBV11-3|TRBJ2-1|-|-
TGTGCCAGCAGCTTGATTGGATCCTACAATGAGCAGTTCTTC
CASSLIGSYNEQFF
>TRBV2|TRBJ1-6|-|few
TGTGCCAGCAGGGTCACCAGGGGCTTCTATAATTCACCCCTCCACTTT
CASRVTRGFYNSPLHF
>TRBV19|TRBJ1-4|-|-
TGTGCCAGTAGCAGTAAGGGAACTAATGAAAAACTGTTTTTT
CASSSKGTNEKLFF
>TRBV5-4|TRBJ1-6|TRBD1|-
TGTGCCAGCAGCGAGGGACAGCTCAATTCACCCCTCCACTTT
CASSEGQLNSPLHF
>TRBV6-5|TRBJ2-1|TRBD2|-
TGTGCCAGCAGTTCCGAAGCGGGGGCCTACAATGAGCAGTTCTTC
CASSSEAGAYNEQFF
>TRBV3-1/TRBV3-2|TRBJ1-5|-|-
TGTGCCAGCAGCCAAGAGCCTACGCCTAGCTTAGATGGGGCCCAAAGCATAATTCAGCCCCAGCATTTT
CASSQEPTPSLDGAQSIIQPQHF
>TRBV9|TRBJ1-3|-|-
TGTGCCAGCAGCCCCCGGGGGGCTACGGCCATATATTTT
CASSPRGATAIYF
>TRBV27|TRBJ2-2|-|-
TGTGCCAGCAGTTTAGCGGGGCTGAGCGGGGAGCTGTTTTTT
CASSLAGLSGELFF
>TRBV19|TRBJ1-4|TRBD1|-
TGTGCCAGTAGTGACAGGGGAGGGAGTGAAAAACTGTTTTTT
CASSDRGGSEKLFF
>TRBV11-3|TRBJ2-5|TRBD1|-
TGTGCCAGCAGCAGACAATCCCGGACAGGTGGGGAGACCCAGTACTTC
CASSRQSRTGGETQYF
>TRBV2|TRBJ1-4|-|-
TGTGCCAGCAGTGATAGAGCAACTAATGAAAAACTGTTTTTT
CASSDRATNEKLFF
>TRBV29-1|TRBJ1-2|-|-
TGCAGCGTTGGAACTTTGTACCTTTATGGCTACACCTTC
CSVGTLYLYGYTF
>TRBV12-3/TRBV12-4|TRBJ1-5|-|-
TGTGCCAGCAGCGCCGGCGATCAGCCCCAGCATTTT
CASSAGDQPQHF
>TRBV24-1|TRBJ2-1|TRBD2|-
TGTGCCACCAGTGACAAGAGCGGGGGGGGCGTTGAGCAGTTCTTC
CATSDKSGGGVEQFF
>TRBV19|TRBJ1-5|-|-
TGTGCCAGTAGTCCTCGCCAATATAGCAATCAGCCCCAGCATTTT
CASSPRQYSNQPQHF
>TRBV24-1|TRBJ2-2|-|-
TGTGCCACCAGTGATTTGGGGACGCCTAACACCGGGGAGCTGTTTTTT
CATSDLGTPNTGELFF
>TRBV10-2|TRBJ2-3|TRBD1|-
TGCGCCAGTCGTTTGGGCATGGACAGGGGGCATACCACAGATACGCAGTATTTT
CASRLGMDRGHTTDTQYF
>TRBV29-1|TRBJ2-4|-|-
TGCAGCGTTCTCCAGACCTTAGCCAAAAACATTCAGTACTTC
CSVLQTLAKNIQYF
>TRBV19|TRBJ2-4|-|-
TGTGCCAGTACCCGGGGGTCCCCTGAAAACATTCAGTACTTC
CASTRGSPENIQYF
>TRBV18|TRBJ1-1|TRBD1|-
TGTGCCAGCTCACCAGGGCAGGGGGCAGGGTCTTTCTTT
CASSPGQGAGSFF
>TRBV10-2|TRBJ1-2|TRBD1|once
TGCGCCAGCAGTGAAAGGTTCCAGGGACAGCGTGGCTACACCTTC
CASSERFQGQRGYTF
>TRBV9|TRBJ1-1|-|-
TGTGCCAGCAGCGTACTCGGGGCTGAGACTGAAGCTTTCTTT
CASSVLGAETEAFF
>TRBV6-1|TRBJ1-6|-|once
TGTGCCAGCAGTGATTGGGGGAGCACATCGTCACCCCTCCACTTT
CASSDWGSTSSPLHF
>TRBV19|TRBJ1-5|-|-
TGTGCCAGTAGTCACACCAGTAGCAATCAGCCCCAGCATTTT
CASSHTSSNQPQHF
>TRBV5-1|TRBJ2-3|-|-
TGCGCCAGCAGCACTGAGAGGAGTGCGGGGGCTGGCACAGATACGCAGTATTTT
CASSTERSAGAGTDTQYF
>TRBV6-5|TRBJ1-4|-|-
TGTGCCAGCAGCCCGAGGGTAGGAGAAAAACTGTTTTTT
CASSPRVGEKLFF
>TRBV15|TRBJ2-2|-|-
TGTGCCACCAGCGAGACACCGAACACCGGGGAGCTGTTTTTT
CATSETPNTGELFF
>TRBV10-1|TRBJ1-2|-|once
TGCGCCAGCAGTGAGAACAGGGACTATGGCTACACCTTC
CASSENRDYGYTF
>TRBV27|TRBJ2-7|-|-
TGTGCCAGCAGTTTATCCCTCGACAGGATGGGGGTCGAGCAGTACTTC
CASSLSLDRMGVEQYF
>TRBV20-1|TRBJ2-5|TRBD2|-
TGCAGTGCTAGTTACACCGCGGGGGAAGAGACCCAGTACTTC
CSASYTAGEETQYF
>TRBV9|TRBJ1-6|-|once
TGTGCCAGCAGCGTAGGGACACCCTCTTCACCCCTCCACTTT
CASSVGTPSSPLHF
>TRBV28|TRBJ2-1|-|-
TGTGCCAGCAGTCCATGGGACACGGCCTACAATGAGCAGTTCTTC
CASSPWDTAYNEQFF
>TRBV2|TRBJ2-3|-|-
TGTGCCAGCAGTGAAGACGGCCCGGAGGCAGATACGCAGTATTTT
CASSEDGPEADTQYF
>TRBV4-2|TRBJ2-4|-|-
TGTGCCAGCAGCCAAGACAGAGCCAAAAACATTCAGTACTTC
CASSQDRAKNIQYF
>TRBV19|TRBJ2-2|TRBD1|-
TGTGCCAGTAGTATAGATAGGGGGACAGCGAACACCGGGGAGCTGTTTTTT
CASSIDRGTANTGELFF
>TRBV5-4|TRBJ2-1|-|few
TGTGCCAGCAGCCCGGAATTAGGGAACTACGGTGAGCAGTTCTTC
CASSPELGNYGEQFF
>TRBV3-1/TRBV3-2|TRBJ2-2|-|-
TGTGCCAGCAGCCCCACCCGGGCCCAGGGCGCCGAGCTGTTTTTT
CASSPTRAQGAELFF
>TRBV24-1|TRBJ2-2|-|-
TGTGCCACCAGTGACACAGGGCGGGCCGGGGAGCTGTTTTTT
CATSDTGRAGELFF
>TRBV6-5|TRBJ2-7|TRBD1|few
TGTGCCAGCAGTCGACAGGGAGCGGCCTACGAGCAGTACTTC
CASSRQGAAYEQYF
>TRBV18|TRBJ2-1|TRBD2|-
TGTGCCAGCTCACCAACGGGACTAGACTACAATGAGCAGTTCTTC
CASSPTGLDYNEQFF
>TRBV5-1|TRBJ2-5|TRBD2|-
TGCGCCAGCAGGACTAGCGGGGGGGCCGGGGAGGAGACCCAGTACTTC
CASRTSGGAGEETQYF
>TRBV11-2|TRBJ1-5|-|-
TGTGCCAGCAGCTTAGGGGCGTATAGCAATCAGCCCCAGCATTTT
CASSLGAYSNQPQHF
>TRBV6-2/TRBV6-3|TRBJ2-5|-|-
TGTGCCAGCAGTTACGACGTCGACTCACAGCTTGGGGAGACCCAGTACTTC
CASSYDVDSQLGETQYF
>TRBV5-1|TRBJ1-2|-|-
TGCGCCAGCAGCTTGGAGCCGGGGAACTATGGCTACACCTTC
CASSLEPGNYGYTF
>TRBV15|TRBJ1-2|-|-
TGTGCCACCAGCGAAGGGGAGGGCTACACCTTC
CATSEGEGYTF
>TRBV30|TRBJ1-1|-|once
TGTGCCTGGAGTGTACAAAGCAACACTGAAGCTTTCTTT
CAWSVQSNTEAFF
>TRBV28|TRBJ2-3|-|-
TGTGCCAGTCCCCCCCGACTAGGGGAGTTGGTATTCCATACGCAGTATTTT
CASPPRLGELVFHTQYF
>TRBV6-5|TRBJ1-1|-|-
TGTGCCAGCACCCGGGCTGCGAACACTGAAGCTTTCTTT
CASTRAANTEAFF
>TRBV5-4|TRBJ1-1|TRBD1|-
TGTGCCAGCAGCTTCGGGACAGGGAAATTGACGAACACTGAAGCTTTCTTT
CASSFGTGKLTNTEAFF
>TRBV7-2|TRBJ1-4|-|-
TGTGCCAGCAGCTTGGGCAGGGCTGAAAAACTGTTTTTT
CASSLGRAEKLFF